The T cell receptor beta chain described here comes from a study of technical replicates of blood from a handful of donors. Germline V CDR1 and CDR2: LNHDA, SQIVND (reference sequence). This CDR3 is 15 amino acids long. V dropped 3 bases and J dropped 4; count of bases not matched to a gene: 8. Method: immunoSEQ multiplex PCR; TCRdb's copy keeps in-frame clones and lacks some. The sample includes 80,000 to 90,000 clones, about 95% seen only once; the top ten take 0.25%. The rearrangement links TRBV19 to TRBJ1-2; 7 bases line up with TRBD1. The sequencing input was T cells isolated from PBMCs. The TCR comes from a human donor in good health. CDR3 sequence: CASSISGTETYGYTF. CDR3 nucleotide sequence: TGTGCCAGTAGTATTTCCGGGACAGAGACCTATGGCTACACCTTC.